This entry lists 29 T cell receptor beta chains sequenced from one sample in a study of T cell responses to AZD1222 COVID-19 vaccine. Here immunoSEQ multiplex PCR was the method, and the copy in TCRdb shows in-frame clones only, minus some. The table lists about 130,000 clones, approximately 88% of them singletons. The sample consisted of peripheral blood, taken on day 0 of AZD1222 vaccination. These receptors all stem from an adult in good health.

This chain uses TRBV10-3 with TRBJ2-7, with D hard to call. Germline V gene sequence: CDR1 ENHRY, CDR2 SYGVKD. The CDR3 is 16 amino acids. V lost 10 bases, J lost 0 bases, and 22 bases lay in between. CDR3 sequence: CATSFRTLGSSYEQYF. In nucleotides, the CDR3 is TGTGCCACCTCATTTCGAACTTTGGGCTCCTCCTACGAGCAGTACTTC.

Of note for this clone: Other DNA variants within this sample encode the same CDR3. This chain joins TRBV9 and TRBJ2-2; D remains unclear. Trimming pared 0 bases from V and 1 base from J, leaving 10 bases between. The CDR3 sequence is 16 residues long. The germline V gene encodes CDR1 SGDLS and CDR2 YYNGEE. The chain's CDR3 is CASSVDLVGNTGELFF. The DNA for the CDR3 is TGTGCCAGCAGCGTAGACCTAGTAGGGAACACCGGGGAGCTGTTTTTT.

V usage is TRBV7-9 and J usage is TRBJ1-4, with 12 bases lining up with TRBD1. With V trimmed by 5 bases and J by 1 base, 8 bases remained unmatched. The germline CDR1 and CDR2 sequences are SEHNR and FQNEAQ (reference sequence). The CDR3 is 18 amino acids. CDR3 residues: CASSPPGQGAGTNEKLFF. DNA of the CDR3: TGTGCCAGCAGCCCCCCGGGACAGGGGGCAGGAACTAATGAAAAACTGTTTTTT.

This chain connects TRBV2 to TRBJ1-4; TRBD1 aligns across 11 bases. The germline V gene has CDR1 SNHLY and CDR2 FYNNEI. The trim removed 3 bases at V and 10 bases at J, leaving 10 bases unmatched. This CDR3 comprises 16 residues. The CDR3 region is CASSDGTGGEGGKLFF. The CDR3 nucleotides read TGTGCCAGCAGTGACGGGACAGGGGGGGAGGGTGGAAAACTGTTTTTT. Full variable domain (remainder filled in from reference TRBV2 and TRBJ1-4): EPEVTQTPSHQVTQMGQEVILRCVPISNHLYFYWYRQILGQKVEFLVSFYNNEISEKSEIFDDQFSVERPDGSNFTLKIRSTKLEDSAMYFCASSDGTGGEGGKLFFGSGTQLSVL.

The genes are TRBV18 and TRBJ2-7; 9 bases map to TRBD1. This CDR3 is built from 16 residues. The ends lost 6 bases at V and 2 bases at J; junction bases unmatched: 11. Germline loops: CDR1 KGHSH, CDR2 LQKENI. As DNA, the CDR3 is TGTGCCAGCTCGCGCGGGACAGGGAAAGGCACCTACGAGCAGTACTTC. It translates to CASSRGTGKGTYEQYF.

This chain uses TRBV2 with TRBJ1-2, with TRBD1 identical over 7 bases. The CDR3 is made up of 14 amino acids. The junction had 4 bases not matched to a gene; V was cut back by 6 bases and J by 0 bases. Germline CDR1 SNHLY, CDR2 FYNNEI. CDR3 sequence (DNA): TGTGCCAGCAGGCCGGACAGGTCTAACTATGGCTACACCTTC. It codes for CASRPDRSNYGYTF.

The genes are TRBV3-1 (or the pseudogene TRBV3-2) and TRBJ2-1; D might be TRBD1 or TRBD2, each matching 5 bases. The germline V and J ends were trimmed by 2 bases and 6 bases, with 11 bases remaining between them. CDR1 is LGHDT and CDR2 is YNNKEL in the germline V gene (reference sequence). The CDR3 is 14 amino acids. The CDR3 DNA reads TGTGCCAGCAGCCAACCTACTAGGGGCAATGAGCAGTTCTTC. Protein: CASSQPTRGNEQFF.

The rearrangement joins TRBV4-1 to TRBJ2-7; D is possibly TRBD1 or TRBD2 (5 bases each). Between the trimmed V and J ends, which lost 4 bases and 2 bases, there was a span of 9 bases. This CDR3 contains 13 residues. The germline gives CDR1 MGHRA, CDR2 YSYEKL. CDR3 sequence (DNA): TGCGCCAGCAGCCTCGAGGGGCCCTACGAGCAGTACTTC. It specifies CASSLEGPYEQYF.

This sequence joins TRBV11-2 and TRBJ2-3; D may be TRBD2 (6 bases). The CDR3 totals 14 residues. CDR1 and CDR2 (germline): SGHAT, FQNNGV. V lost 5 bases, J lost 0 bases, and 9 bases lay in between. The CDR3, as DNA: TGTGCCAGCAGCACTGGGGGGAGCACAGATACGCAGTATTTT. It specifies CASSTGGSTDTQYF. The full variable domain, completed using reference TRBV11-2 and TRBJ2-3, is EAGVAQSPRYKIIEKRQSVAFWCNPISGHATLYWYQQILGQGPKLLIQFQNNGVVDDSQLPKDRFSAERLKGVDSTLKIQPAKLEDSAVYLCASSTGGSTDTQYFGPGTRLTVL.

The rearrangement joins TRBV27 to TRBJ1-4; D is unclear. The V gene lost 6 bases and the J gene lost 8 bases, with 13 bases spanning the gap. The length of the CDR3 is 13 residues. CDR1 is MNHEY and CDR2 is SMNVEV in the germline V gene (reference sequence). The CDR3 region has the DNA TGTGCCAGCAGCTCAAAGATACGCGAAAAACTGTTTTTT. It translates to CASSSKIREKLFF. The full variable domain, rest sourced from reference TRBV27 and TRBJ1-4, is EAQVTQNPRYLITVTGKKLTVTCSQNMNHEYMSWYRQDPGLGLRQIYYSMNVEVTDKGDVPEGYKVSRKEKRNFPLILESPSPNQTSLYFCASSSKIREKLFFGSGTQLSVL.

Judged by abundance, this clone is medium-sized. The gene calls are TRBV9 and TRBJ1-4; D is undetermined. The CDR3 is 14 amino acids. Trimming removed 3 bases at V and 11 bases at J, with 17 bases between. Per the germline V gene, CDR1 is SGDLS and CDR2 is YYNGEE. CDR3 sequence: CASSGASDFGKLFF. In DNA, the CDR3 is TGTGCCAGCAGCGGGGCTTCGGACTTTGGGAAACTGTTTTTT.

The chain is built from TRBV2 and TRBJ1-6; 11 bases are a match to TRBD1. The trim removed 11 bases at V and 7 bases at J, leaving 13 bases unmatched. From germline, CDR1 is SNHLY and CDR2 FYNNEI. The CDR3 extends over 16 amino acids. CDR3 in amino acids: CAGRTGGPGTNSPLHF. The CDR3 DNA follows: TGTGCCGGACGGACAGGGGGCCCAGGGACCAATTCACCCCTCCACTTT.

This chain uses TRBV14 with TRBJ2-2, with 10 bases that match TRBD1. The CDR3 totals 13 residues. With 5 bases clipped from V and 6 bases from J, the junction kept 0 bases outside the gene matches. The germline V gene has CDR1 SGHDN and CDR2 FVKESK. CDR3 residues: CASSGQGAGELFF. The DNA for the CDR3 is TGTGCCAGCAGCGGACAGGGGGCCGGGGAGCTGTTTTTT.

The chain employs TRBV7-9 and TRBJ2-1, with D hard to call. The germline CDR1 and CDR2 sequences are SEHNR and FQNEAQ (reference sequence). This CDR3 has 16 amino acids. Trimming pared 2 bases from V and 0 bases from J, leaving 11 bases between. CDR3 amino acids: CASSLYSLSSYNEQFF. Written as DNA, the CDR3 is TGTGCCAGCAGCTTATATAGTCTGAGCTCCTACAATGAGCAGTTCTTC. The full variable domain, with the rest looked up from reference TRBV7-9 and TRBJ2-1, is DTGVSQNPRHKITKRGQNVTFRCDPISEHNRLYWYRQTLGQGPEFLTYFQNEAQLEKSRLLSDRFSAERPKGSFSTLEIQRTEQGDSAMYLCASSLYSLSSYNEQFFGPGTRLTVL.

The chain links TRBV7-9 to TRBJ1-6; TRBD1 aligns across 7 bases. In germline, CDR1 is SEHNR, CDR2 FQNEAQ (reference sequence). This CDR3 contains 14 residues. Trimming took 5 bases from V and 9 from J; bases not matched to a gene: 7. The CDR3 sequence is CASSPRQGSSPLHF. The CDR3 DNA reads TGTGCCAGCAGCCCTCGACAGGGTAGTTCACCCCTCCACTTT.

This clone was observed a single time. The CDR3 is CASSPDRARVWEFITEAFF. Written as DNA, the CDR3 is TGTGCCAGTAGTCCGGACAGGGCGAGGGTCTGGGAGTTCATCACTGAAGCTTTCTTT. The chain employs TRBV19 and TRBJ1-1; the match to TRBD1 covers 8 bases. The CDR3 totals 19 residues. The germline V gene encodes CDR1 LNHDA and CDR2 SQIVND (reference sequence). With 5 bases clipped from V and 4 bases from J, the junction kept 21 bases outside the gene matches.

V gene TRBV5-1 combines with J gene TRBJ1-4; no reliable D call. In germline, CDR1 is SGHRS, CDR2 YFSETQ. This CDR3 is built from 13 residues. The V end was cut by 4 bases, the J end by 6 bases, with 10 bases between. The CDR3 coding sequence is TGCGCCAGCAGCCCAGCAGAGGATGAAAAACTGTTTTTT. Residues: CASSPAEDEKLFF.

This chain joins TRBV6-5 and TRBJ2-7; tentative D call: TRBD2 (6 bases). CDR3 length: 14 amino acids. The V and J ends lost 4 bases and 2 bases respectively, with 12 bases between them. Germline V gene lookup returns CDR1 MNHEY and CDR2 SVGAGI. CDR3 bases: TGTGCCAGCAGTTGGGGCAGGGAGGCCTACGAGCAGTACTTC. The encoded protein is CASSWGREAYEQYF.

The J gene is TRBJ1-4, the V gene TRBV7-9; possible D gene TRBD1, 6 bases. With 1 base removed from V and 7 bases from J, the gap between germline ends came to 13 bases. Germline lookup yields CDR1 SEHNR and CDR2 FQNEAQ (reference sequence). The CDR3 runs to 15 residues. The CDR3 DNA sequence: TGTGCCAGCAGCTTAGGGGGGGCTGATGGTGAAAAACTGTTTTTT. Translation: CASSLGGADGEKLFF.

This chain links TRBV7-2 with TRBJ2-3; 10 bases match TRBD1. V lost 1 base to trimming and J lost 1 base; unmatched junction nucleotides: 2. This CDR3 comprises 16 residues. Germline CDR1 and CDR2: SGHTA and FQGNSA. This CDR3 is CASSLGQGAGTDTQYF. The CDR3 region has the DNA TGTGCCAGCAGCTTAGGACAGGGGGCTGGCACAGATACGCAGTATTTT.

CDR3 DNA: TGTGCCACCAGCAGGGTGACTAGCGGGAGGTACGAGCAGTACTTC. Its translation is CATSRVTSGRYEQYF. The chain employs TRBV15 and TRBJ2-7; 13 bases map to TRBD2. The CDR3 spans 15 residues. The germline V gene encodes CDR1 LNHNV and CDR2 YYDKDF (reference sequence). The J segment lost 4 bases and the V segment lost 3 bases, leaving 3 bases of the junction unmatched. The entire variable domain, with the rest obtained from reference TRBV15 and TRBJ2-7, is as follows: DAMVIQNPRYQVTQFGKPVTLSCSQTLNHNVMYWYQQKSSQAPKLLFHYYDKDFNNEADTPDNFQSRRPNTSFCFLDIRSPGLGDTAMYLCATSRVTSGRYEQYFGPGTRLTVT.

This clone was observed a few times. This rearrangement joins TRBV6-5 to TRBJ1-4; TRBD1 aligns across 8 bases. CDR1 and CDR2 (germline): MNHEY, SVGAGI. This CDR3 spans 16 amino acids. The V segment lost 4 bases and the J segment 3 bases; nucleotides outside the gene matches: 7. CDR3 coding DNA: TGTGCCAGCAGTTTAGACAGGGGAATCCCTAATGAAAAACTGTTTTTT. Translating gives CASSLDRGIPNEKLFF.

The chain couples TRBV19 to TRBJ1-2, with D possibly being TRBD1 (5 bases). This CDR3 is built from 14 residues. Germline V CDR1 and CDR2: LNHDA, SQIVND (reference sequence). Trimming left V 8 bases short and J 4 bases short, with 17 bases between. CDR3 bases: TGTGCCAGTGCCGAGCGGGGCTCGAGCTATGGCTACACCTTC. Amino acid sequence: CASAERGSSYGYTF. The full variable domain, with the rest looked up from reference TRBV19 and TRBJ1-2, is DGGITQSPKYLFRKEGQNVTLSCEQNLNHDAMYWYRQDPGQGLRLIYYSQIVNDFQKGDIAEGYSVSREKKESFPLTVTSAQKNPTAFYLCASAERGSSYGYTFGSGTRLTVV.

The chain links TRBV10-3 to TRBJ2-7; the match to TRBD1 covers 9 bases. J lost 2 bases, V lost 6 bases, and 8 bases had no gene match. Germline assignment: CDR1 ENHRY and CDR2 SYGVKD. The CDR3 is 15 residues long. The CDR3, as DNA: TGTGCCATCAGCTCCGGGACAGGGTTGACCTACGAGCAGTACTTC. Its translation is CAISSGTGLTYEQYF.

A single count supports this clone. V gene TRBV7-9 combines with J gene TRBJ1-1; the D gene is possibly TRBD1 (5 bases). CDR3 length equals 18 residues. Trimming took 6 bases from V and 1 from J, leaving 24 bases between them. Germline loops: CDR1 SEHNR, CDR2 FQNEAQ (reference sequence). CDR3 sequence (DNA): TGTGCCAGCAGACCACGGTGGGGACGGAGGGCCGAGAACACTGAAGCTTTCTTT. This codes for CASRPRWGRRAENTEAFF.

This clone turned up a few times. The CDR3 DNA follows: TGTGCCATCACAGAGGACAACTACAATGAGCAGTTCTTC. Amino acid sequence: CAITEDNYNEQFF. This chain uses TRBV10-3 with TRBJ2-1; D might be TRBD1 (5 bases). The CDR3 runs to 13 residues. Germline values: CDR1 ENHRY, CDR2 SYGVKD. V lost 7 bases to trimming and J lost 3 bases, with 10 bases between them.

This chain joins TRBV9 and TRBJ1-3; possible D gene TRBD1, 6 bases. The CDR3 consists of 16 residues. Germline-derived CDR1 and CDR2 are SGDLS and YYNGEE. Deletions cut 4 bases from V and 2 bases from J, with 16 bases between. The CDR3 reads CASSPRTSGAGNTIYF. CDR3 coding DNA: TGTGCCAGCAGCCCCCGGACGTCAGGGGCTGGAAACACCATATATTTT.

This clone turned up a few times. The genes are TRBV29-1 and TRBJ1-2, with TRBD1 matching 8 bases. The CDR3 sequence is 13 residues long. V was clipped by 6 bases and J by 5 bases; unmatched bases: 8. Germline CDR1 reads SQVTM; CDR2 reads ANQGSEA. The CDR3, as DNA: TGCAGCGTCGGGACAGGACTCTTGTATGGCTACACCTTC. Amino acid sequence: CSVGTGLLYGYTF.

The gene calls are TRBV5-4 and TRBJ2-5; 9 bases fit TRBD1. CDR1 and CDR2 (germline): SGHNT, YYREEE (reference sequence). The V and J ends lost 7 bases and 2 bases, in that order; junction bases with no gene match: 6. The CDR3 loop spans 14 amino acids. CDR3 protein: CASSDRGFQETQYF. The CDR3 nucleotides are TGTGCCAGCTCGGACAGGGGCTTTCAAGAGACCCAGTACTTC.